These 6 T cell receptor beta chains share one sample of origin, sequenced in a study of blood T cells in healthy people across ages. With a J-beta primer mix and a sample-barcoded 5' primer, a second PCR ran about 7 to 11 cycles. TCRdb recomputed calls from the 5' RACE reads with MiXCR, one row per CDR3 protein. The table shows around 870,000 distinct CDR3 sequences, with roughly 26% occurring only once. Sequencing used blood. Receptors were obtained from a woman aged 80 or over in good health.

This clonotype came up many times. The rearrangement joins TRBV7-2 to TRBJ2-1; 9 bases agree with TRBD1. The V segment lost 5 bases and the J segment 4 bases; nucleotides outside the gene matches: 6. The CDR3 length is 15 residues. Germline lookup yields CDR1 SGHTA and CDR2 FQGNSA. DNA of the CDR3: TGTGCCAGCAGCCCCGACAGGGGGAGGTACAATGAGCAGTTCTTC. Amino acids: CASSPDRGRYNEQFF.

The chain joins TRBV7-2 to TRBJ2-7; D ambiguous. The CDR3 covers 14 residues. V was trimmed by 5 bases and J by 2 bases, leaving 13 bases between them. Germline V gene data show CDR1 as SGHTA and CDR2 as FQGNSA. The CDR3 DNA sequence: TGTGCCAGCAGCCCAAGTTCGACCACCTACGAGCAGTACGTC. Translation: CASSPSSTTYEQYV.

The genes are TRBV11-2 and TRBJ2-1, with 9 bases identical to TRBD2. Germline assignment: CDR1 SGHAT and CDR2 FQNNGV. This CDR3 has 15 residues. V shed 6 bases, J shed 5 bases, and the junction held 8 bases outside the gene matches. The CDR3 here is CASSPLAGPNNEQFF. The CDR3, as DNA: TGTGCCAGCAGTCCCCTAGCGGGGCCTAACAATGAGCAGTTCTTC. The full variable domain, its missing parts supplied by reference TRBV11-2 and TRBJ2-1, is EAGVAQSPRYKIIEKRQSVAFWCNPISGHATLYWYQQILGQGPKLLIQFQNNGVVDDSQLPKDRFSAERLKGVDSTLKIQPAKLEDSAVYLCASSPLAGPNNEQFFGPGTRLTVL.

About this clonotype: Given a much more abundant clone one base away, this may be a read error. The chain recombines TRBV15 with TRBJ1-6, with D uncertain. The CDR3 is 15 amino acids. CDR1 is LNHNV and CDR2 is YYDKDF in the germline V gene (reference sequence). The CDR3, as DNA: TGTGCCACCGGCAGGCTTAGCTCCTATAATTCACCCCTCCACTTT. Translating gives CATGRLSSYNSPLHF.

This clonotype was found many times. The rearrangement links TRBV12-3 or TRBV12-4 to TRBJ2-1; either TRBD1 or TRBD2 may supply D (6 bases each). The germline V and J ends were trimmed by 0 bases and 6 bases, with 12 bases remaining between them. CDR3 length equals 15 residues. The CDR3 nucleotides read TGTGCCAGCAGTTTAGCGGGGGGCCCCCTCAATGAGCAGTTCTTC. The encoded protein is CASSLAGGPLNEQFF.

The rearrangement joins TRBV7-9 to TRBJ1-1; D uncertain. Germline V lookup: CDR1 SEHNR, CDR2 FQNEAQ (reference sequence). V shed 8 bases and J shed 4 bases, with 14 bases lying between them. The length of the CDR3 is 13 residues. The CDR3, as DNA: TGTGCCAGCCGCCCGCGGGGTACCACTGAAGCTTTCTTT. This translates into CASRPRGTTEAFF.